This T cell receptor (beta chain) is from a study of CD8+CD57+ T cells in acquired aplastic anemia. In the study overall: The study obtained an average of around 3.1 ug of DNA from sorted CD4+ and CD8+ cells. Study results and limitations: Patients versus controls showed no significant CD8+ Simpson's diversity difference. Patients and controls were found to share twenty-nine CD8+ CDR3 sequences.

Per germline, CDR1 SQVTM and CDR2 ANQGSEA. The CDR3 has 14 amino acids. V lost 7 bases to trimming and J lost 5 bases; unmatched junction nucleotides: 13. TCR beta VDJ and CDR3 were profiled, and genomic DNA was the template. TCRdb itself ran the reads through MiXCR, one entry per CDR3 protein. Of over 40,000 distinct CDR3 sequences in the sample, about three quarters were seen once. To note about this clonotype: As yet, its antigen is unknown.

This chain uses TRBV29-1 with TRBJ1-1; TRBD1 aligns across 7 bases. This TCR derives from a human donor in good health, serving as a control. Specimen: sorted CD4+, CD8+, or CD8+CD57+ T cells (not recorded which) from PBMCs. The CDR3 sequence is CSGTQGSGRTEAFF. Written as DNA, the CDR3 is TGCAGCGGAACACAGGGGTCTGGGAGGACTGAAGCTTTCTTT.